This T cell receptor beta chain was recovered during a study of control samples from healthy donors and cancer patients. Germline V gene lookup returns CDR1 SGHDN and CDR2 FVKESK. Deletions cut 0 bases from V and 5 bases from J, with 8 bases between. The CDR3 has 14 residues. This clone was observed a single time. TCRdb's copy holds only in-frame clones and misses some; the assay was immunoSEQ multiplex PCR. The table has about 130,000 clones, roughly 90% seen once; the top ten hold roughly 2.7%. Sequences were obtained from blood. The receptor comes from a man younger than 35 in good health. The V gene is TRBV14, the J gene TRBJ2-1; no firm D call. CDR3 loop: CASSQDIHDNEQFF. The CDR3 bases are TGTGCCAGCAGCCAAGATATACACGACAATGAGCAGTTCTTC.